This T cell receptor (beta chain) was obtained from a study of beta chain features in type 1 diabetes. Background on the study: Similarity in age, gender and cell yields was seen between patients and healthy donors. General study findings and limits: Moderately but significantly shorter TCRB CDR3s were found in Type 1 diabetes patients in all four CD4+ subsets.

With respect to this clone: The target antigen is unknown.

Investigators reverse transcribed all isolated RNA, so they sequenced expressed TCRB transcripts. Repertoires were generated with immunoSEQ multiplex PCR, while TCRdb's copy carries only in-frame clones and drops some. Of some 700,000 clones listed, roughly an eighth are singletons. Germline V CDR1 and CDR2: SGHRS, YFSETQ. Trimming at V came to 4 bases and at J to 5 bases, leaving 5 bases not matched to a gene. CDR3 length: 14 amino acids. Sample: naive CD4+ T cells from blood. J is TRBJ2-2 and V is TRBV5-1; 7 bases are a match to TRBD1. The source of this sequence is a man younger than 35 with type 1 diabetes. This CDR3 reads CASSPGQETGELFF. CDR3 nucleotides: TGCGCCAGCAGCCCCGGACAGGAGACCGGGGAGCTGTTTTTT.